This passage covers 18 T cell receptor beta chains from one sample sequenced in a study of cytomegalovirus exposure and HLA in healthy donors. 13 Jbeta primers and 60 Vbeta primers were used for the PCR. The protocol was immunoSEQ multiplex PCR, while the TCRdb copy is restricted to in-frame clones and leaves out a portion. The sample consists of 150,000 to 200,000 clones, about three quarters of them appearing once. Sequences were obtained from PBMCs. Every receptor here comes from a woman in her thirties or forties in good health and CMV-seronegative.

The V gene is TRBV4-1, the J gene TRBJ2-6; no definite D call. CDR1 MGHRA and CDR2 YSYEKL come from the germline V gene. This CDR3 has 15 residues. Trimming shortened V by 0 bases and J by 0 bases, and 3 bases separated the two germline ends. In DNA, the CDR3 is TGCGCCAGCAGCCAAGAACTCTCTGGGGCCAACGTCCTGACTTTC. This codes for CASSQELSGANVLTF.

The chain uses TRBV6-6 and TRBJ2-3; D is perhaps TRBD2 (6 bases). Trimming pared 6 bases from V and 4 bases from J, leaving 17 bases between. This CDR3 contains 15 residues. Germline V gene lookup returns CDR1 MNHNY and CDR2 SVGAGI (reference sequence). Here the CDR3 DNA reads TGTGCCAGCAGAACGTTGGGGGGAGGCCCAGATACGCAGTATTTT. Its protein is CASRTLGGGPDTQYF.

The V gene is TRBV6-1, the J gene TRBJ1-1, with 8 positions matching TRBD1. With V trimmed by 10 bases and J by 7 bases, 8 bases remained unmatched. Germline CDR1 reads MNHNS; CDR2 reads SASEGT. The CDR3 covers 12 residues. The CDR3 nucleotides read TGTGCCACTCGGACAGGGTTAGTTGAAGCTTTCTTT. Translating gives CATRTGLVEAFF.

V and J are TRBV5-1 and TRBJ2-2; D not resolved. This CDR3 region has 16 residues. Germline CDR1 is SGHRS and CDR2 is YFSETQ. The V gene lost 4 bases and the J gene lost 7 bases, with 20 bases spanning the gap. The CDR3 region is CASSQTGSLRSGELFF. The DNA for the CDR3 is TGCGCCAGCAGCCAGACCGGGTCCCTGAGGAGCGGGGAGCTGTTTTTT.

The chain combines TRBV19 with TRBJ1-2; the match to TRBD1 covers 7 bases. CDR3 length: 13 amino acids. The J segment lost 8 bases and the V segment lost 6 bases, leaving 9 bases of the junction unmatched. CDR1 LNHDA and CDR2 SQIVND come from the germline V gene (reference sequence). The CDR3 region has the DNA TGTGCCAGTAGCCCCGAGGGGGCGCGGGGCTACACCTTC. Amino acid sequence: CASSPEGARGYTF.

The chain recombines TRBV5-4 with TRBJ2-7, with 7 bases lining up with TRBD2. Per germline, CDR1 SGHNT and CDR2 YYREEE (reference sequence). The length of the CDR3 is 15 residues. Unmatched junction bases numbered 11, after V lost 2 bases and J lost 6 bases. Here the CDR3 DNA reads TGTGCCAGCAGCTTATCTGGCGGGAGCCCCGGCGAGCAGTACTTC. Encoded protein: CASSLSGGSPGEQYF.

The genes are TRBV5-1 and TRBJ1-1; the match to TRBD1 covers 7 bases. Germline V lookup: CDR1 SGHRS, CDR2 YFSETQ. The CDR3 is made up of 16 amino acids. V shed 0 bases, J shed 2 bases, and the junction held 7 bases outside the gene matches. The CDR3 reads CASSLGGQGDNTEAFF. In nucleotides, the CDR3 is TGCGCCAGCAGCTTGGGGGGCCAGGGGGATAACACTGAAGCTTTCTTT.

This clone showed up just once. The gene calls are TRBV7-2 and TRBJ2-2, with TRBD2 identical over 9 bases. The J segment lost 4 bases and the V segment lost 5 bases, leaving 8 bases of the junction unmatched. The length of the CDR3 is 16 residues. The V gene's germline CDR1 is SGHTA and CDR2 FQGNSA. In DNA, the CDR3 is TGTGCCAGCAGCCCACCGGGACTAGCAACCACCGGGGAGCTGTTTTTT. Protein: CASSPPGLATTGELFF.

This clone turned up a few times. V usage is TRBV5-1 and J usage is TRBJ1-1, with 7 bases lining up with TRBD1. The CDR3 covers 16 residues. V lost 3 bases, J lost 0 bases, and 8 bases stayed unmatched. Looked up from germline, CDR1 is SGHRS and CDR2 is YFSETQ. The CDR3 is CASSSGQAVMNTEAFF. The CDR3, as DNA: TGCGCCAGCAGCTCCGGACAGGCGGTTATGAACACTGAAGCTTTCTTT.

V gene TRBV2 combines with J gene TRBJ1-1; 9 positions agree with TRBD1. In germline, CDR1 is SNHLY, CDR2 FYNNEI. This CDR3 spans 14 amino acids. The V segment lost 6 bases and the J segment 7 bases; nucleotides outside the gene matches: 9. The CDR3 loop is CASSRDRAGGEAFF. The CDR3 DNA is TGTGCCAGCAGCCGGGACAGGGCAGGGGGTGAAGCTTTCTTT.

This chain uses TRBV7-2 with TRBJ2-3, with 9 nucleotides matching TRBD2. With 5 bases clipped from V and 4 bases from J, the junction kept 7 bases outside the gene matches. Germline CDR1 SGHTA, CDR2 FQGNSA. The CDR3 loop spans 15 amino acids. The CDR3 coding sequence is TGTGCCAGCAGCCCCAATAGCGGGAGCCCAGATACGCAGTATTTT. This codes for CASSPNSGSPDTQYF.

The V and J genes are TRBV30 and TRBJ1-4; a weak D match, TRBD1 (6 bases). This CDR3 has 15 residues. Germline V lookup: CDR1 GTSNPN, CDR2 SVGIG (reference sequence). The V end was cut by 2 bases, the J end by 3 bases, with 13 bases between. CDR3 amino acids: CAWSTDGQPNEKLFF. CDR3 nucleotide sequence: TGTGCCTGGAGTACCGACGGACAGCCTAATGAAAAACTGTTTTTT. The complete variable domain, with remaining parts taken from reference TRBV30 and TRBJ1-4, reads SQTIHQWPATLVQPVGSPLSLECTVEGTSNPNLYWYRQAAGRGLQLLFYSVGIGQISSEVPQNLSASRPQDRQFILSSKKLLLSDSGFYLCAWSTDGQPNEKLFFGSGTQLSVL.

The chain couples TRBV30 to TRBJ2-7; 7 bases line up with TRBD1. The junction had 17 bases not matched to a gene; V was cut back by 7 bases and J by 2 bases. The germline V gene encodes CDR1 GTSNPN and CDR2 SVGIG (reference sequence). The CDR3 has 16 residues. As DNA, the CDR3 is TGTGCCTCCTCAACCCGCACAGGGGATGGGACCTACGAGCAGTACTTC. Encoded protein: CASSTRTGDGTYEQYF. Together with reference TRBV30 and TRBJ2-7, the CDR3 gives the full variable domain: SQTIHQWPATLVQPVGSPLSLECTVEGTSNPNLYWYRQAAGRGLQLLFYSVGIGQISSEVPQNLSASRPQDRQFILSSKKLLLSDSGFYLCASSTRTGDGTYEQYFGPGTRLTVT.

The V call is TRBV18, the J call TRBJ2-5; perhaps TRBD1 as D (6 bases). CDR1 KGHSH and CDR2 LQKENI come from the germline V gene. V gave up 5 bases and J gave up 1 base, with 11 bases separating them. CDR3 length: 14 residues. The CDR3 sequence: CASSERTVQETQYF. The CDR3, as DNA: TGTGCCAGCTCAGAAAGGACAGTCCAAGAGACCCAGTACTTC.

By sample fraction, this clone is large. This chain connects TRBV6-1 to TRBJ2-2, with 9 bases that match TRBD2. The V gene's germline CDR1 is MNHNS and CDR2 SASEGT. Trimming took 2 bases from V and 7 from J; bases not matched to a gene: 8. The CDR3 has 16 residues. For the CDR3, the DNA is TGTGCCAGCAGTGAACTAGCGGGGCAGGGCAGCGGGGAGCTGTTTTTT. Its protein product is CASSELAGQGSGELFF.

The chain couples TRBV11-2 to TRBJ2-5; D remains unclear. Germline V gene data show CDR1 as SGHAT and CDR2 as FQNNGV. V dropped 3 bases and J dropped 0 bases, with 5 bases sitting between them. CDR3 length equals 13 residues. Written as DNA, the CDR3 is TGTGCCAGCAGCTTGGAGTACCAAGAGACCCAGTACTTC. Residues: CASSLEYQETQYF.

The V and J genes are TRBV18 and TRBJ2-2; possibly TRBD1 for D (5 bases). The length of the CDR3 is 15 residues. The ends were cut back, 3 bases at V and 6 bases at J, with 14 bases in the middle. Germline V CDR1 and CDR2: KGHSH, LQKENI. CDR3 nucleotides: TGTGCCAGCTCACCTGTCTCGGAAGGGGCCGGGGAGCTGTTTTTT. Amino acid sequence: CASSPVSEGAGELFF.

V gene TRBV9 combines with J gene TRBJ2-5; no firm D call. The CDR3 has 13 residues. Germline assignment: CDR1 SGDLS and CDR2 YYNGEE. The germline V and J ends were trimmed by 4 bases and 3 bases, with 10 bases remaining between them. CDR3 in DNA: TGTGCCAGCAGCCCCCCGGTGGAAGAGACCCAGTACTTC. Its protein is CASSPPVEETQYF.